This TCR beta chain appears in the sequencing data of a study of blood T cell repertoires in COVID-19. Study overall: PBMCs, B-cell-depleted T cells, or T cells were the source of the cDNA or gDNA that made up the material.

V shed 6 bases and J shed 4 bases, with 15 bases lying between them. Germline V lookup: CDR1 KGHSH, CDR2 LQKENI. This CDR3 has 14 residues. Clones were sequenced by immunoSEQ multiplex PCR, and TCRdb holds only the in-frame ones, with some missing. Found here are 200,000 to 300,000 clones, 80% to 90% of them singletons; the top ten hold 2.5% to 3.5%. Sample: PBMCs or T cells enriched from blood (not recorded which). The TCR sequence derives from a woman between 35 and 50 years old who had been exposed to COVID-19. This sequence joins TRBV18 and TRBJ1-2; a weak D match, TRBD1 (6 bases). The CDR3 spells CASSVLGATYGYTF. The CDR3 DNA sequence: TGTGCCAGCTCCGTCCTGGGGGCCACCTATGGCTACACCTTC.